The 13 T cell receptor beta chains below were found in one sample sequenced in a study of OX40 agonist ivuxolimab in advanced cancers. Repertoires were generated with immunoSEQ multiplex PCR, while TCRdb's copy carries only in-frame clones and drops some. The table has more than 25,000 clones, around four fifths seen once. Sequences were derived from CD4+ or CD8+ T cells sorted from blood, sampled in a trial of the OX40 agonist ivuxolimab. Source of these receptors: an adult with an advanced solid tumor such as melanoma, head and neck, liver or kidney cancer.

This chain uses TRBV7-8 with TRBJ2-7, with 7 nucleotides matching TRBD2. This CDR3 region has 14 residues. Germline trimming cut 1 base from V and 3 bases from J; bases unmatched to any gene: 3. Germline V lookup: CDR1 SGHVS, CDR2 FQNEAQ. In DNA form, the CDR3 reads TGTGCCAGCAGCTTAGAAATAGCGGGCTACGAGCAGTACTTC. Encoded protein: CASSLEIAGYEQYF.

This chain links TRBV7-9 with TRBJ2-3; a possible D gene is TRBD2 (5 bases). The V gene's germline CDR1 is SEHNR and CDR2 FQNEAQ (reference sequence). The CDR3 is made up of 16 amino acids. V lost 5 bases and J 0 bases, leaving 15 bases between the germline ends. The CDR3 DNA sequence: TGTGCCAGCAGCCATAATATAGCGACTAGCACAGATACGCAGTATTTT. Its protein product is CASSHNIATSTDTQYF.

The J gene is TRBJ2-1, the V gene TRBV19, with 7 nucleotides matching TRBD1. The CDR3 has 15 amino acids. Germline assignment: CDR1 LNHDA and CDR2 SQIVND (reference sequence). The junction had 12 bases not matched to a gene; V was cut back by 7 bases and J by 6 bases. Here the CDR3 reads CASTPTGWMGNEQFF. As DNA, the CDR3 is TGTGCCAGTACCCCGACAGGGTGGATGGGCAATGAGCAGTTCTTC.

The chain uses TRBV14 and TRBJ2-7, with 10 bases matching TRBD1. The CDR3 consists of 14 residues. The trim removed 3 bases at V and 4 bases at J, leaving 3 bases unmatched. The germline CDR1 and CDR2 sequences are SGHDN and FVKESK. The CDR3 DNA sequence: TGTGCCAGCAGCCAGTGGACAGGGGGATACGAGCAGTACTTC. It is translated as CASSQWTGGYEQYF.

This chain joins TRBV29-1 and TRBJ1-2; 8 bases map to TRBD1. Germline CDR1 reads SQVTM; CDR2 reads ANQGSEA. The CDR3 contains 13 residues. With V trimmed by 6 bases and J by 8 bases, 11 bases remained unmatched. The CDR3 DNA is TGCAGCGTGGGGACAGGTGGAGGAGGGGGCTACACCTTC. This sequence encodes CSVGTGGGGGYTF.

The chain carries TRBV15 and TRBJ2-7; D might be TRBD2 (6 bases). Deletions cut 5 bases from V and 3 bases from J, with 14 bases between. This CDR3 contains 14 residues. The germline V gene encodes CDR1 LNHNV and CDR2 YYDKDF (reference sequence). CDR3 in DNA: TGTGCCACCAGCGCGGGATTGGGGAACTACGAGCAGTACTTC. It is translated as CATSAGLGNYEQYF.

The genes are TRBV6-5 and TRBJ2-7; 10 bases match TRBD1. The CDR3 runs 15 residues. J was trimmed by 5 bases and V by 6 bases; bases with no gene match: 10. Germline loops: CDR1 MNHEY, CDR2 SVGAGI. In DNA, the CDR3 is TGTGCCAGCAGACCAACCGGGACAGGGGACCACGAGCAGTACTTC. Translating it yields CASRPTGTGDHEQYF.

This clone occurred a few times. This chain joins TRBV19 and TRBJ1-1; 7 nucleotides match TRBD1. V dropped 8 bases and J dropped 0; count of bases not matched to a gene: 0. Germline-derived CDR1 and CDR2 are LNHDA and SQIVND (reference sequence). The CDR3 runs 12 residues. Written as DNA, the CDR3 is TGTGCCAGTGGACAGGTGAACACTGAAGCTTTCTTT. This codes for CASGQVNTEAFF.

The rearrangement joins TRBV5-6 to TRBJ1-2, with a possible D match to TRBD1 (5 bases). This CDR3 has 13 amino acids. Germline CDR1 is SGHDT and CDR2 is YYEEEE. Trimming stripped 4 bases from V and 1 base from J, with 8 bases between. CDR3 DNA: TGTGCCAGCAGCCTGACAGTTAACTATGGCTACACCTTC. Amino acids: CASSLTVNYGYTF.

The J gene is TRBJ1-2, the V gene TRBV5-8; D might be TRBD1 (5 bases). The CDR3 is 11 amino acids. Trimming pared 7 bases from V and 8 bases from J, leaving 12 bases between. Per the germline V gene, CDR1 is SGHTS and CDR2 is YDEGEE. This CDR3 is CASWGPEGYTF. The CDR3 nucleotides read TGTGCCAGCTGGGGACCCGAGGGCTACACCTTC.

This clone appeared a few times. This chain connects TRBV10-3 to TRBJ1-1, with D perhaps TRBD1 (5 bases). Germline V gene data show CDR1 as ENHRY and CDR2 as SYGVKD. The CDR3 is 12 amino acids. V lost 8 bases, J lost 6 bases, and 13 bases lay in between. As DNA, the CDR3 is TGTGCCATCGGGCTTGAGGGGCCTGAAGCTTTCTTT. Protein: CAIGLEGPEAFF.

The CDR3 bases are TGTGCCAGCAGTTTATCTACCGGGACAGGGAACTATGGCTACACCTTC. Translated: CASSLSTGTGNYGYTF. The chain uses TRBV28 and TRBJ1-2; 9 nucleotides match TRBD1. V shed 1 base and J 2 bases; nucleotides not matched to a gene: 5. The length of the CDR3 is 16 residues. Germline V gene data show CDR1 as MDHEN and CDR2 as SYDVKM.

The V call is TRBV7-9, the J call TRBJ1-2; D is perhaps TRBD1 (6 bases). CDR3 length equals 12 residues. The V and J ends lost 1 base and 14 bases respectively, with 14 bases between them. Per the germline V gene, CDR1 is SEHNR and CDR2 is FQNEAQ (reference sequence). CDR3 coding DNA: TGTGCCAGCAGCTTAGGCGTGGGGGCCGAAACCTTC. It specifies CASSLGVGAETF.